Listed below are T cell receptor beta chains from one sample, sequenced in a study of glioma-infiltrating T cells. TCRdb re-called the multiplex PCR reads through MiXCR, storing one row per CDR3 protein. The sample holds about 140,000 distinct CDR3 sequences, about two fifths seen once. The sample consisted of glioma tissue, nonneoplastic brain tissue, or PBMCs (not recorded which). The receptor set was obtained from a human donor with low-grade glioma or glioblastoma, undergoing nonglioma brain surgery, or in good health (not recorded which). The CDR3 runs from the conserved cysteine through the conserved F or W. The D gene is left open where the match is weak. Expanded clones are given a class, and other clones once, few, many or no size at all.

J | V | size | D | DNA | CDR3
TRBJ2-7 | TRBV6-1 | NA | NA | TGTGCCAGCGGACTAAGCCCCTACGAGCAGTACTTC | CASGLSPYEQYF
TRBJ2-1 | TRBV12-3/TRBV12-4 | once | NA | TGTGCCAGCTGGGAGAGCAGGACCTACAATGAGCAGTTCTTC | CASWESRTYNEQFF
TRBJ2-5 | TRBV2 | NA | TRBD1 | TGTGCCAGCAGAGCCCTGACAGGGGACGAGACCCAGTACTTC | CASRALTGDETQYF
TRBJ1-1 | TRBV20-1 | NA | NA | TGCAGTGCTAGAAAACCGGGACGGGGAACTGAAGCTTTCTTT | CSARKPGRGTEAFF
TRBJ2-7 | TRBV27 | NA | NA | TGTGCCAGCAGTACGGGGCTGTTCTCCTACGAGCAGTACTTC | CASSTGLFSYEQYF
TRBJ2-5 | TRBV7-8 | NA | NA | TGTGCCAGCAGCTTCGGGGGTTCAGAGACCCAGTACTTC | CASSFGGSETQYF
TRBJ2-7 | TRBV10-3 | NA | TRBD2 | TGTGCCATCAAGAGTTTAGCGGGAGGAGTCTACGAGCAGTACTTC | CAIKSLAGGVYEQYF
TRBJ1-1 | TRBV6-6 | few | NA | TGTGCCAGCAGCCCCCAGGGAGTATTGACTGAAGCTTTCTTT | CASSPQGVLTEAFF
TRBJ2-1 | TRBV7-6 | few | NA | TGTGCCAGCAGCAATCCTCTGAGACAAACTAACAATGAGCAGTTCTTC | CASSNPLRQTNNEQFF
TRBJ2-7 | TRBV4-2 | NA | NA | TGTGCCAGCAGCCAAGATGGTGGCCAGGGGACATCCTACGAGCAGTACTTC | CASSQDGGQGTSYEQYF
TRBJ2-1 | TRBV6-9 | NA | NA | TGTGCCAGCAGTTATTGGAATGAGCAGTTCTTC | CASSYWNEQFF
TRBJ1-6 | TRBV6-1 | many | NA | TGTGCCAGCAGTGCAGGGGATTCACCCCTCCACTTT | CASSAGDSPLHF
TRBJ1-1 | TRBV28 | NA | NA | TGTGCCAGCAGCTCAATCCTGAAGGACACTGAAGCTTTCTTT | CASSSILKDTEAFF
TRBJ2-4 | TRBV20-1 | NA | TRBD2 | TGCAGTGCTAGAGGACTAGCGGGAGGTCGGAAACATAGTCAGTACTTC | CSARGLAGGRKHSQYF
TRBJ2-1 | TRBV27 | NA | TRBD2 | TGTGCCAGCAGTGCCGCCAGACTAGCGGGGGGGGCTGAGCAGTTCTTC | CASSAARLAGGAEQFF
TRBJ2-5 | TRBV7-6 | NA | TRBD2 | TGTGCCAGCAGCTTATCTAGCGGGGGGGCAGAGACCCAGTACTTC | CASSLSSGGAETQYF
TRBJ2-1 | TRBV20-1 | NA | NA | TGCAGTGTTGCACTGAGCTCCTACAATGAGCAGTTCTTC | CSVALSSYNEQFF
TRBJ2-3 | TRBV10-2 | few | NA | TGCGCCAGCCTGGACTTCGGCACAGATACGCAGTATTTT | CASLDFGTDTQYF
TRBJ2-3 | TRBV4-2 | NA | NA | TGTGCCAGCAGCCAAGATTATTTGGCATCCTCCACAGATACGCAGTATTTT | CASSQDYLASSTDTQYF
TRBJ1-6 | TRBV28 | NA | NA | TGTGCCAGCAACGAGGACTCTATCTATAATTCACCCCTCCACTTT | CASNEDSIYNSPLHF
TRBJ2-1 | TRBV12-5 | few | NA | TGTGCTAGTGGTCGACTGGGCAATGAGCAGTTCTTC | CASGRLGNEQFF
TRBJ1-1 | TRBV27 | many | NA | TGTGCCAGCGCTAGGGTCCTACCCACTGAAGCTTTCTTT | CASARVLPTEAFF
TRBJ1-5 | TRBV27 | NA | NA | TGTGCCAGCAGTTTAGAGGGACCCGTTAGCAATCAGCCCCAGCATTTT | CASSLEGPVSNQPQHF
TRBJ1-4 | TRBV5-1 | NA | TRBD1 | TGCGCCAGCAGCTACAGGGGGCTGAATGAAAAACTGTTTTTT | CASSYRGLNEKLFF
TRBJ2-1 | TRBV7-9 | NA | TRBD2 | TGTGCCAGCAGCTCCGCCGGGACTAGCAGGCAATATGAGCAGTTCTTC | CASSSAGTSRQYEQFF
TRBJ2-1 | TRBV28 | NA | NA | TGTGCCAGCAGTTTCAGCGGAACCTCCTACAATGAGCAGTTCTTC | CASSFSGTSYNEQFF
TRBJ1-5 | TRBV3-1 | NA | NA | TGTGCCAGCAGCCAGAGCTGGGCTAATCAGCCCCAGCATTTT | CASSQSWANQPQHF
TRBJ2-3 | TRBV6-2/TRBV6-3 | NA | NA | TGTGCCAGCAGCGGGGGTGGCACAGATACGGAGTATTTT | CASSGGGTDTEYF
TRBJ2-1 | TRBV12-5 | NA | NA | TGTGCTAGTGGCCCACTCGGCCGGACTGCACACAATGAGCAGTTCTTC | CASGPLGRTAHNEQFF
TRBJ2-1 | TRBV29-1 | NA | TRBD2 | TGCAGCGTTGAATTCACTAGCGGGGGGGATTACAATGAGCAGTTCTTC | CSVEFTSGGDYNEQFF
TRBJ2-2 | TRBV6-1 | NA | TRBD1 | TGTGCCAGCAGGCCAACCGGGACAGGGCATACCGGGGAGCTGTTTTTT | CASRPTGTGHTGELFF
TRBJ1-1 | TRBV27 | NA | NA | TGTGCCTGCAGTCGACAGGACGGGTACACTGAAGCTTTCTTT | CACSRQDGYTEAFF
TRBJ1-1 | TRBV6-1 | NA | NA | TGTGCCAGCGGATTCAACACTGAAGCTTTCTTT | CASGFNTEAFF
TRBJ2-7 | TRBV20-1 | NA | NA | TGCAGTGCTAGAGATCAGTACGAGCAGTACTTC | CSARDQYEQYF
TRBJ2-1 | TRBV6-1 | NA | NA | TGTGCCAGCACCCCGGACAGTTACAATGAGCAGTTCTTC | CASTPDSYNEQFF
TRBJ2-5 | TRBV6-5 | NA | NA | TGTGCCAGCAGTTACTCGATAGGGGTCACCCAAGAGAGATTCACCCAGTACTTC | CASSYSIGVTQERFTQYF
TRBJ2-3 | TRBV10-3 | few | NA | TGTGCCATAGCACAGGGTGACACAGATACGCAGTATTTT | CAIAQGDTDTQYF
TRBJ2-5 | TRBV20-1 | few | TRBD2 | TGCAGTGCTTCCCGGACTAGCGGTCAAGAGACCCAGTACTTC | CSASRTSGQETQYF
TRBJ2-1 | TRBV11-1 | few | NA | TGTGCCAGCAGCTTAGCGTACGGCCGGGTGGACAATGAGCAGTTCTTC | CASSLAYGRVDNEQFF
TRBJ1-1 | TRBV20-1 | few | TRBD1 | TGCAGTGCTAGGGCAGGGGGGAACACTGAAGCTTTCTTT | CSARAGGNTEAFF
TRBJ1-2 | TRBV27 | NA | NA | TGTGCCAGCAGTCCGGGACAAAGTATGGGGGATGGCTACACCTTC | CASSPGQSMGDGYTF
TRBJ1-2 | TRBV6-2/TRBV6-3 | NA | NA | TGTGCCAGCAGAGTGGACAGTAACTATGGCTACACCTTC | CASRVDSNYGYTF
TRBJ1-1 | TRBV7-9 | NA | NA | TGTGCCAGCAGTAAGGCAATGAACACTGAAGCTTTCTTT | CASSKAMNTEAFF
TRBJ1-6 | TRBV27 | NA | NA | TGTGCCAGCAGTTTTACAGGCGATTCACCCCTCCACTTT | CASSFTGDSPLHF
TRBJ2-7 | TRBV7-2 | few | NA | TGTGCCAGCAGCTTAGACAGGCCATTGATTAACCCTGGTGGCGAGCAGTACTTC | CASSLDRPLINPGGEQYF
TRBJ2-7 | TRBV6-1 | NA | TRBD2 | TGTGCCAGCAGTTTCCCCCCTGGCGGGGGTTACGAGCAGTACTTC | CASSFPPGGGYEQYF
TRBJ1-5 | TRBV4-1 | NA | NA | TGCGCCAGCAGCCAAGATGTCGGGGACGGGCAGCCCCAGCATTTT | CASSQDVGDGQPQHF
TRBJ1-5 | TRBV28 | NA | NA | TGTGCCAGCAGTGCACCTGGGGGGAATCAGCCCCAGCATTTT | CASSAPGGNQPQHF
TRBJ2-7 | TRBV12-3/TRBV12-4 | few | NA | TGTGCCAGCAGCCTGGACAGACAAGGGCAGTACTTC | CASSLDRQGQYF
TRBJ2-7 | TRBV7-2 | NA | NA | TGTGCCAGCAGCTTAAGGCGGGTGGTAGGGGAGCAGTACTTC | CASSLRRVVGEQYF
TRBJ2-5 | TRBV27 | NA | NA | TGTGCCAGCAGTTTATCGGGAAAAGGGACCCAGTACTTC | CASSLSGKGTQYF
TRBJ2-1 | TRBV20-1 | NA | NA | TGCAGTGCGGAGCCCGGACCCCTCGGTGAGCAGTTCTTC | CSAEPGPLGEQFF
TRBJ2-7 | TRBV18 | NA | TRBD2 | TGTGCCAGCTCACAGACTAGCGGGGGGACCTACGAGCAGTACTTC | CASSQTSGGTYEQYF
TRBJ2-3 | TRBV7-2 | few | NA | TGTGCCCGCAGCCGATACTCAGGTAGCACAGATACGCAGTATTTT | CARSRYSGSTDTQYF
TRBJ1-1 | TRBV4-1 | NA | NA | TGCGCCAGCAGAAACCTGAACACTGAAGCTTTCTTT | CASRNLNTEAFF
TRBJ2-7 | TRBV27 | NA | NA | TGTGCCAGCAGTTTAGACGGCCTAGTCTACGAGCAGTACTTC | CASSLDGLVYEQYF
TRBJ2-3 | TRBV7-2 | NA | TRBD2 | TGTGCCAGCAGCCCGACTAGCGGGAGGGGTAGGACAGATACGCAGTATTTT | CASSPTSGRGRTDTQYF
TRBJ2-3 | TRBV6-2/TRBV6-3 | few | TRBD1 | TGTGCCAGCAGGCTAGGACAGGACACAGATACGCAGTATTTT | CASRLGQDTDTQYF
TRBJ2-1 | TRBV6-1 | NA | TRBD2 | TGTGCCAGCAGAAATAGCGGGGGCTCCTACAATGAGCAGTTCTTC | CASRNSGGSYNEQFF